The rows below give T cell receptor beta chains drawn from one sample of a study of blood T cell repertoires in COVID-19. Clones were read by immunoSEQ multiplex PCR, and TCRdb kept only the in-frame ones, dropping some. The table lists approximately 100,000 clones, 85% to 90% of them singletons. The material sequenced was peripheral blood. These receptor sequences come from a human donor in a cohort sampled during active COVID-19. The CDR3 runs from the conserved cysteine through the conserved F or W. A D gene is named only where the DNA matches it firmly. Not all rows give a size; the values are once, few, many and, for expanded clones, a class.

abundance	d_gene	j_gene	v_gene	CDR3nt	CDR3aa
.	.	TRBJ1-1	TRBV5-6	TGTGCCAGCAGCCTCCAAATAAGGGGCCCGAGCACTGAAGCTTTCTTT	CASSLQIRGPSTEAFF
.	TRBD1	TRBJ1-3	TRBV3-1/TRBV3-2	TGTGCCAGCAGCCAATGGTTGCGGACAGGGACTGGAAACACCATATATTTT	CASSQWLRTGTGNTIYF
.	TRBD1	TRBJ2-7	TRBV7-6	TGTGCCAGCAGCCGGGACAGAAAATACGAGCAGTACTTC	CASSRDRKYEQYF
.	.	TRBJ1-5	TRBV6-6	TGTGCCAGCAGTTACGAGGTCCAGCCCCAGCATTTT	CASSYEVQPQHF
few	.	TRBJ2-4	TRBV19	TGTGCCGGGCCGGCGGGGCGGCCGCTAGCCAAAAACATTCAGTACTTC	CAGPAGRPLAKNIQYF
.	TRBD1	TRBJ1-1	TRBV19	TGTGCCAGTAGTATAGGACCGGGACAGGGGGCATTGAACACTGAAGCTTTCTTT	CASSIGPGQGALNTEAFF
.	.	TRBJ2-3	TRBV13	TGTGCCAGCAGCTTAACGGCGGGGCAAGACACAGATACGCAGTATTTT	CASSLTAGQDTDTQYF
.	.	TRBJ1-1	TRBV3-1/TRBV3-2	TGTGCCAGCAGCGACCCGGACAGGAACACTGAAGCTTTCTTT	CASSDPDRNTEAFF
once	TRBD2	TRBJ2-7	TRBV3-1/TRBV3-2	TGTGCCAGCAGCCAAGCCCTCCGTACTAGCGGGTTCTCCTACGAGCAGTACTTC	CASSQALRTSGFSYEQYF
.	TRBD2	TRBJ2-7	TRBV5-6	TGTGCCAGCAGCAAGAGGACACTAGCGGGGGCCAAGACCTACGAGCAGTACTTC	CASSKRTLAGAKTYEQYF
.	.	TRBJ1-2	TRBV5-4	TGTGCCAGCAGCTTGGATTTGGTATCCGGGGGCTACACCTTC	CASSLDLVSGGYTF
.	TRBD2	TRBJ2-1	TRBV14	TGTGCCAGCAGCCAAGATCCGGGACTAGCCTATACTGAGCAGTTCTTC	CASSQDPGLAYTEQFF
.	TRBD2	TRBJ2-7	TRBV14	TGTGCCAGCAGCCATGTAGCGGGAGGCCCAAATTCCTACGAGCAGTACTTC	CASSHVAGGPNSYEQYF
.	.	TRBJ2-7	TRBV5-8	TGTGCCAGCAGCGGGGGGACGAGGGGCTACGAGCAGTACTTC	CASSGGTRGYEQYF
.	TRBD2	TRBJ2-5	TRBV2	TGTGCCAGCAGTGTCCCCATCATAGCGGGGGGGGGAGAGACCCAGTACTTC	CASSVPIIAGGGETQYF
.	.	TRBJ1-4	TRBV5-6	TGTGCCAGCAGTCCTCGGGGGGTCCGACCTGAAAAACTGTTTTTT	CASSPRGVRPEKLFF
.	.	TRBJ2-5	TRBV19	TGTGCCAGTAGTATACGGCAGACTCAAGAGACCCAGTACTTC	CASSIRQTQETQYF
.	.	TRBJ1-1	TRBV5-6	TGTGCCAGCAGCGTGCAGGGCAGGGCGGACACTGAAGCTTTCTTT	CASSVQGRADTEAFF
.	.	TRBJ1-1	TRBV29-1	TGCAGCGTTGACGGTCTGGGGGCGCCGGCTTTCTTT	CSVDGLGAPAFF
.	.	TRBJ2-3	TRBV14	TGTGCCAGCAGCCGAGGGAGTACGCAGTATTTT	CASSRGSTQYF
.	TRBD2	TRBJ2-1	TRBV9	TGTGCCAGCAGCGCGGGAGGGCGGTCAGACGGTGAGCAGTTCTTC	CASSAGGRSDGEQFF
.	TRBD1	TRBJ2-7	TRBV9	TGTGCCAGCAGCGCAGGACAGGCCCACTTGTACGAGCAGTACTTC	CASSAGQAHLYEQYF
.	.	TRBJ1-1	TRBV10-3	TGTGCCATCAGTGATCGGGGAAACACTGAAGCTTTCTTT	CAISDRGNTEAFF
.	TRBD1	TRBJ1-2	TRBV5-1	TGCGCCAGCAGCTTGGGGGGGACAGGGACATATGGCTACACCTTC	CASSLGGTGTYGYTF
.	TRBD2	TRBJ2-1	TRBV7-2	TGTGCCAGCAGCTTAGTTTCTAGCGGGGGTTTGTATGAGCAGTTCTTC	CASSLVSSGGLYEQFF
.	.	TRBJ1-2	TRBV2	TGTGCCAGCAGTGTGAGGCACAACTATGGCTACACCTTC	CASSVRHNYGYTF